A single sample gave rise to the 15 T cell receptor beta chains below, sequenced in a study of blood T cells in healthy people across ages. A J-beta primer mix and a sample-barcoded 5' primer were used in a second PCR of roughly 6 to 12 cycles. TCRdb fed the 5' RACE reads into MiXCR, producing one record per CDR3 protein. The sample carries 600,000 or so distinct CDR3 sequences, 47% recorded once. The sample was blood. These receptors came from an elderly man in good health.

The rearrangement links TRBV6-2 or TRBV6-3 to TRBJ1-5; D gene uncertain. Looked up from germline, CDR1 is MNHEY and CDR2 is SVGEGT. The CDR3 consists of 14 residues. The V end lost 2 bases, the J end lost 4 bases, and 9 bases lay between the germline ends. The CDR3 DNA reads TGTGCCAGCAGTTACCCACTGATAAATCAGCCCCAGCATTTT. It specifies CASSYPLINQPQHF.

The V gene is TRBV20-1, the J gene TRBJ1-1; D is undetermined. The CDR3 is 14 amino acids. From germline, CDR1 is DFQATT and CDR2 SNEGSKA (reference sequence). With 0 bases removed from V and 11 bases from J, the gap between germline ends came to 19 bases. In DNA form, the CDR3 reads TGCAGTGCTAGAGATCAGACCAGGATGACGTCGGCTTTCTTT. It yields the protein CSARDQTRMTSAFF.

CDR3 region: CAIRPGQENSPLHF. The DNA of the CDR3 is TGTGCCATCAGGCCGGGACAGGAAAATTCACCCCTCCACTTT. The chain carries TRBV10-3 and TRBJ1-6, with 8 bases aligning to TRBD1. Germline V CDR1 and CDR2: ENHRY, SYGVKD. The CDR3 consists of 14 residues. V gave up 6 bases and J gave up 7 bases; unmatched junction bases: 5.

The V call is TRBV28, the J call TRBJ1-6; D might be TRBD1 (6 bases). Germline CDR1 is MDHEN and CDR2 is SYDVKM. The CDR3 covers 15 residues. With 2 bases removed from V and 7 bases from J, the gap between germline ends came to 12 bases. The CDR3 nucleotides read TGTGCCAGCAGTTTACCAGGGGCGGGAAATTCACCCCTCCACTTT. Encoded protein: CASSLPGAGNSPLHF.

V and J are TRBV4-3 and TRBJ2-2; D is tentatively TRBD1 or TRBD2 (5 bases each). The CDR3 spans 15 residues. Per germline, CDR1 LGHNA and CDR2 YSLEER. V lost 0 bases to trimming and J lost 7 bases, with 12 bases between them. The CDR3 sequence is CASSQDLGVGGELFF. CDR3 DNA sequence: TGCGCCAGCAGCCAAGATTTGGGGGTGGGCGGGGAGCTGTTTTTT.

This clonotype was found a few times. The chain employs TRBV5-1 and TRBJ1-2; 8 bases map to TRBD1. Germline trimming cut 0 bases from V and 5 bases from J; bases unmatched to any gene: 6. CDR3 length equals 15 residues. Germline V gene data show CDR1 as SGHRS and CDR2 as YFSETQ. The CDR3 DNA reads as TGCGCCAGCAGCTTGGTGCAGGGGGCTGAATATGGCTACACCTTC. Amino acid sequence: CASSLVQGAEYGYTF.

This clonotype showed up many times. In nucleotides, the CDR3 is TGTGCCAGCAGCTCTAGGATCTCCTACAATGAGCAGTTCTTC. Its translation is CASSSRISYNEQFF. The rearrangement uses TRBV13 and TRBJ2-1; D is undetermined. Germline V CDR1 and CDR2: PRHDT, FYEKMQ (reference sequence). The CDR3 runs 14 residues. The V end lost 4 bases, the J end lost 0 bases, and 7 bases lay between the germline ends. The full variable domain, in which reference TRBV13 and TRBJ2-1 provide the parts outside the CDR3, is AAGVIQSPRHLIKEKRETATLKCYPIPRHDTVYWYQQGPGQDPQFLISFYEKMQSDKGSIPDRFSAQQFSDYHSELNMSSLELGDSALYFCASSSRISYNEQFFGPGTRLTVL.

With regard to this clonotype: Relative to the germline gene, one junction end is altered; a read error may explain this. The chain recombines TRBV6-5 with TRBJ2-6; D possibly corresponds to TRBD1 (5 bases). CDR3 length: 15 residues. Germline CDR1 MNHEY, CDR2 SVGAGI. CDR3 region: CACRQTASGANVLTF. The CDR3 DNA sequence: TGTGCCTGCAGACAGACAGCCTCTGGGGCCAACGTCCTGACTTTC.

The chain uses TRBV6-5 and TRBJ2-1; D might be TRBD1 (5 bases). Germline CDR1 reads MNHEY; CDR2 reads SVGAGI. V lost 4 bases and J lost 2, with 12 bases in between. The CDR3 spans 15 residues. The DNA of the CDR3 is TGTGCCAGCAGTTCCCGGCTGGACACCTACAATGAGCAGTTCTTC. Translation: CASSSRLDTYNEQFF.

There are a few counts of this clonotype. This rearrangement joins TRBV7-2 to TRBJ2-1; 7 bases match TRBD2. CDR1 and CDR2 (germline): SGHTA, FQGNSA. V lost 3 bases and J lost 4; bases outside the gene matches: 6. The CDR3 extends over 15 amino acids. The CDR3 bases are TGTGCCAGCAGCTTCTGGACTAGTGGGTACAATGAGCAGTTCTTC. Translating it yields CASSFWTSGYNEQFF. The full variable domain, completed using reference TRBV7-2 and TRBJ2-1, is GAGVSQSPSNKVTEKGKDVELRCDPISGHTALYWYRQSLGQGLEFLIYFQGNSAPDKSGLPSDRFSAERTGGSVSTLTIQRTQQEDSAVYLCASSFWTSGYNEQFFGPGTRLTVL.

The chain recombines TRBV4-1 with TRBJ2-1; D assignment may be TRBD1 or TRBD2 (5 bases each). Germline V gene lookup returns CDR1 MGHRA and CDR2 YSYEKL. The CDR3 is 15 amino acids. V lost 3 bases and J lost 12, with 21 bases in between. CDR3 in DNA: TGCGCCAGCAGCCATAGTCGGGGCCCCAGTGTCGCGCAGTTCTTC. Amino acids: CASSHSRGPSVAQFF.

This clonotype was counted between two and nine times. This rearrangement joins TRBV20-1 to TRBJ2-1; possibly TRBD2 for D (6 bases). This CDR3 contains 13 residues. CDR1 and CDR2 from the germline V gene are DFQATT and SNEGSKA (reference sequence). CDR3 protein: CSPIGGLGNEQFF. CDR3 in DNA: TGCAGCCCGATTGGAGGGCTCGGCAATGAGCAGTTCTTC.

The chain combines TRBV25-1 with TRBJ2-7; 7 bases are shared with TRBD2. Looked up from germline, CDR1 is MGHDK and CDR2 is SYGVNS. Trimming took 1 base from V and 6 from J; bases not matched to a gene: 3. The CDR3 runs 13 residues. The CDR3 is CASSEWEGGEQYF. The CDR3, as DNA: TGTGCCAGCAGTGAATGGGAGGGTGGCGAGCAGTACTTC.

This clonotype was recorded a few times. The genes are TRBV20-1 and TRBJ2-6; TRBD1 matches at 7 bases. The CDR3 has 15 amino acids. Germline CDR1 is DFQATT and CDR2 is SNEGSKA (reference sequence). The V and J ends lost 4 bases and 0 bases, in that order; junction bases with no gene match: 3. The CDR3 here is CSAMTGTSGANVLTF. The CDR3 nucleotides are TGCAGTGCTATGACAGGGACCTCTGGGGCCAACGTCCTGACTTTC.

In DNA form, the CDR3 reads TGTGCCACCAGTGACCCCGGGGGCCCGGTGGGAGATGAGCAGTTCTTC. It encodes CATSDPGGPVGDEQFF. This chain joins TRBV24-1 and TRBJ2-1; D might be TRBD1 or TRBD2, each matching 6 bases. The ends were cut back, 4 bases at V and 8 bases at J, with 20 bases in the middle. In germline, CDR1 is KGHDR, CDR2 SFDVKD. This CDR3 has 16 residues.